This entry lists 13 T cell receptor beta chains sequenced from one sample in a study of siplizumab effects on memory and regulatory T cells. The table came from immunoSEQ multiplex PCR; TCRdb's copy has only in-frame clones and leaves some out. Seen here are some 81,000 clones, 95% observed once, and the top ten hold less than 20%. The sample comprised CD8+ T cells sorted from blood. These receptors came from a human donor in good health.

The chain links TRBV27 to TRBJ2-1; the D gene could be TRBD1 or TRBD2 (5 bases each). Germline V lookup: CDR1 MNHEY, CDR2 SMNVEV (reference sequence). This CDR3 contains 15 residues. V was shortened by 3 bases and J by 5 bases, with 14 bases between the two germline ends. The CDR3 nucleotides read TGTGCCAGCAGTTTCGGGACGGTCTATAACAATGAGCAGTTCTTC. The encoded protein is CASSFGTVYNNEQFF.

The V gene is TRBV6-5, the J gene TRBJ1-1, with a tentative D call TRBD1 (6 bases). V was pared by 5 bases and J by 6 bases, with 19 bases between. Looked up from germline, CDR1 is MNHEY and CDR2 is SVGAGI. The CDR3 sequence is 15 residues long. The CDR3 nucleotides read TGTGCCAGCAGTCCTAGGTCAGGGGATCTCCCTGAAGCTTTCTTT. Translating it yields CASSPRSGDLPEAFF.

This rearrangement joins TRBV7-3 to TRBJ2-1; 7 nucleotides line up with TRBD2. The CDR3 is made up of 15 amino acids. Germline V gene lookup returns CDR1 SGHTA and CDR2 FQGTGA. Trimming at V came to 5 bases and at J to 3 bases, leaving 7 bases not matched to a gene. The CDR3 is CASSLVGGNYNEQFF. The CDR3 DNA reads TGTGCCAGCAGCCTAGTGGGAGGGAACTACAATGAGCAGTTCTTC.

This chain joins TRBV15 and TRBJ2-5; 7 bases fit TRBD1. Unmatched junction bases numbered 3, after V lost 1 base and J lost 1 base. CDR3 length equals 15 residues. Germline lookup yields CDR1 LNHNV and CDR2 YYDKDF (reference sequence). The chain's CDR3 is CATSRGPGGQETQYF. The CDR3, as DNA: TGTGCCACCAGCAGAGGCCCAGGGGGCCAAGAGACCCAGTACTTC.

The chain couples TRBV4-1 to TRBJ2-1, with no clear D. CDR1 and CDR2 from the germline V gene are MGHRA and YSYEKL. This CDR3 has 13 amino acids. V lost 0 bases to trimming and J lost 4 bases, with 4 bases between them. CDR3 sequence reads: CASSQDLYNEQFF. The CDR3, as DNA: TGCGCCAGCAGCCAAGATCTGTACAATGAGCAGTTCTTC.

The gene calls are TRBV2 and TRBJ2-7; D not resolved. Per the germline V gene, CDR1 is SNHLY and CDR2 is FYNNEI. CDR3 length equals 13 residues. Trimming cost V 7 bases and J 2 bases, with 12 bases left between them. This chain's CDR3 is CASTVVNPYEQYF. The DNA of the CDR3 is TGTGCCAGCACTGTGGTAAACCCCTACGAGCAGTACTTC. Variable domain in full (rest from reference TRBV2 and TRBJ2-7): EPEVTQTPSHQVTQMGQEVILRCVPISNHLYFYWYRQILGQKVEFLVSFYNNEISEKSEIFDDQFSVERPDGSNFTLKIRSTKLEDSAMYFCASTVVNPYEQYFGPGTRLTVT.

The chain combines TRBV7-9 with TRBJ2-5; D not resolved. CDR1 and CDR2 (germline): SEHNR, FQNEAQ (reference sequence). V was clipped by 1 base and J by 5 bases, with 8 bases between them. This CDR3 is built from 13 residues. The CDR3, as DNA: TGTGCCAGCAGCTTAGTGGATGGGGAGACCCAGTACTTC. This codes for CASSLVDGETQYF.

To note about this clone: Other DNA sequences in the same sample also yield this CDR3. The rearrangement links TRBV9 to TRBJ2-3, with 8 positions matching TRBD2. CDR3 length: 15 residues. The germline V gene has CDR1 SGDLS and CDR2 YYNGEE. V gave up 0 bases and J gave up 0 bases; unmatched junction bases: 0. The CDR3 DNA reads TGTGCCAGCAGCGTAGCTAGCGGGAGCACAGATACGCAGTATTTT. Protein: CASSVASGSTDTQYF. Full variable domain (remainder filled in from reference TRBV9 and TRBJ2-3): DSGVTQTPKHLITATGQRVTLRCSPRSGDLSVYWYQQSLDQGLQFLIQYYNGEERAKGNILERFSAQQFPDLHSELNLSSLELGDSALYFCASSVASGSTDTQYFGPGTRLTVL.

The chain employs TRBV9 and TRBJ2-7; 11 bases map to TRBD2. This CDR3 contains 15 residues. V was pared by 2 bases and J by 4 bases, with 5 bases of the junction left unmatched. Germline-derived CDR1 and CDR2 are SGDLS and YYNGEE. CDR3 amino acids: CASSVTSGAQYEQYF. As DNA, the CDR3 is TGTGCCAGCAGCGTGACTAGCGGGGCCCAATACGAGCAGTACTTC.

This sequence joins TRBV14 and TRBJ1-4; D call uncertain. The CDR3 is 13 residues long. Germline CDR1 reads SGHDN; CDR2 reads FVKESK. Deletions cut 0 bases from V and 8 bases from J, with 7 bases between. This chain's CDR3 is CASSQEGEEKLFF. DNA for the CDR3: TGTGCCAGCAGCCAAGAGGGTGAAGAAAAACTGTTTTTT.

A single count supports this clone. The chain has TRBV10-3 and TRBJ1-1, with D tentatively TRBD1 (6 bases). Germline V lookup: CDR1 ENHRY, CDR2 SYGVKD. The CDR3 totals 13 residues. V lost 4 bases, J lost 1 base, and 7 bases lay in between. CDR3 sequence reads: CAISADRNTEAFF. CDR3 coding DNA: TGTGCCATCAGTGCGGACAGGAACACTGAAGCTTTCTTT.

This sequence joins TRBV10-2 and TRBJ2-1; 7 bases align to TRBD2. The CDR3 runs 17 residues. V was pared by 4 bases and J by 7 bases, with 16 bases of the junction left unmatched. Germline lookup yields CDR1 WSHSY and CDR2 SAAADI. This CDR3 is CASSGPERREHQNEQFF. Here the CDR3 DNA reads TGCGCCAGCAGTGGCCCGGAGAGGCGGGAGCATCAGAATGAGCAGTTCTTC.

CDR3 region: CASSDRLSYEQYF. CDR3 nucleotides: TGTGCCAGCAGTGATCGGCTATCCTACGAGCAGTACTTC. The V gene is TRBV2, the J gene TRBJ2-7; D not certain. There are 13 residues in the CDR3. The V gene lost 3 bases and the J gene lost 1 base, with 7 bases spanning the gap. Germline V CDR1 and CDR2: SNHLY, FYNNEI.